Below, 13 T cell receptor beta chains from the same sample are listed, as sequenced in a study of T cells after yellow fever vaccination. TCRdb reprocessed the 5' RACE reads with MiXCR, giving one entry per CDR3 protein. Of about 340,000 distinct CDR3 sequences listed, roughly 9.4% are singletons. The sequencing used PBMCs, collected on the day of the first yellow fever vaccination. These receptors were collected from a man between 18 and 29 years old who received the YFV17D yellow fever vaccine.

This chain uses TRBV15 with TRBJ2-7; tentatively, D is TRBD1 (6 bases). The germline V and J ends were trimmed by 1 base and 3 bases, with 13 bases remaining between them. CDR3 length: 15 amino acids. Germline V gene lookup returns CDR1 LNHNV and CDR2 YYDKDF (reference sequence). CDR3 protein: CATSRGGTQFYEQYF. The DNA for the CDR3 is TGTGCCACCAGCAGAGGTGGGACACAGTTCTACGAGCAGTACTTC.

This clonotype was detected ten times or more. CDR3 sequence (DNA): TGTGCCAGCAGTTACCTTGGACAGGCTTATGGCTACACCTTC. This translates into CASSYLGQAYGYTF. The V call is TRBV6-5, the J call TRBJ1-2; 7 nucleotides match TRBD1. The V and J ends lost 2 bases and 5 bases, in that order; junction bases with no gene match: 5. This CDR3 spans 14 amino acids. Germline V gene lookup returns CDR1 MNHEY and CDR2 SVGAGI.

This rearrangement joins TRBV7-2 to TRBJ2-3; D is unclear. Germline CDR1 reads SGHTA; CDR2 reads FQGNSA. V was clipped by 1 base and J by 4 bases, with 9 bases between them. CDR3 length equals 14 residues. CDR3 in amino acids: CASSLVVAADTQYF. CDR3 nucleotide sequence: TGTGCCAGCAGCTTAGTGGTAGCTGCAGATACGCAGTATTTT.

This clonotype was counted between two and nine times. CDR3: CSARPQGGETQYF. CDR3 DNA: TGCAGTGCTAGGCCTCAGGGAGGAGAGACCCAGTACTTC. This chain links TRBV20-1 with TRBJ2-5, with D possibly matching TRBD2 (6 bases). This CDR3 comprises 13 residues. Germline CDR1 is DFQATT and CDR2 is SNEGSKA (reference sequence). Trimming pared 3 bases from V and 4 bases from J, leaving 12 bases between.

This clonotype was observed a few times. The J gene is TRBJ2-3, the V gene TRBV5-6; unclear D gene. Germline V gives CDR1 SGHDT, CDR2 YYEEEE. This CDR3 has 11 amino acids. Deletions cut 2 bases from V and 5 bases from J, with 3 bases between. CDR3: CASSFEDTQYF. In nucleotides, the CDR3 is TGTGCCAGCAGCTTCGAAGATACGCAGTATTTT.

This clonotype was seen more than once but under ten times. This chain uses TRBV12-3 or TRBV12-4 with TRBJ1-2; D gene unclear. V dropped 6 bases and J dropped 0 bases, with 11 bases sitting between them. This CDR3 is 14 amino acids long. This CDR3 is CASSQKSTNYGYTF. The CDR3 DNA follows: TGTGCCAGCAGCCAGAAATCCACTAACTATGGCTACACCTTC.

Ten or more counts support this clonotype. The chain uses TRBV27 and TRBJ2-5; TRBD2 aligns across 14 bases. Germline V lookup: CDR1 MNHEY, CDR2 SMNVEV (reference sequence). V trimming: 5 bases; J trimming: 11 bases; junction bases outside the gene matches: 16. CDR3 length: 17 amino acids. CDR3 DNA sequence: TGTGCCAGCAGTCCCACCCCTTGGGGACTAGCGGGGGTTGGTCAGTACTTC. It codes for CASSPTPWGLAGVGQYF.

CDR3 sequence reads: CATSGPRLDTTDTQYF. Here the CDR3 DNA reads TGTGCCACCAGTGGCCCCCGACTGGATACCACAGATACGCAGTATTTT. The rearrangement links TRBV24-1 to TRBJ2-3, with D unclear. Germline V gives CDR1 KGHDR, CDR2 SFDVKD. Trimming removed 5 bases from V and 2 bases from J, with 16 bases in between. The length of the CDR3 is 16 residues.

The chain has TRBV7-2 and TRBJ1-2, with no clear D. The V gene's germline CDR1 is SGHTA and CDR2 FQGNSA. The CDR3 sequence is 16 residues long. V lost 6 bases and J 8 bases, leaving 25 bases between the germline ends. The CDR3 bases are TGTGCCAGCAGACCCCCCCTGGTCGATCTCGGCGGGGGCTACACCTTC. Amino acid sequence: CASRPPLVDLGGGYTF.

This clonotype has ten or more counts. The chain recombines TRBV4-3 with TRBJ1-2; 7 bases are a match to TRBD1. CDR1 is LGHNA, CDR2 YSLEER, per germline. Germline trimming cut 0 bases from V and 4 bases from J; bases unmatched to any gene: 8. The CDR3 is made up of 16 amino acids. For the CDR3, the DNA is TGCGCCAGCAGCCAAGACAAGATTGGGACAGTCTATGGCTACACCTTC. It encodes CASSQDKIGTVYGYTF.

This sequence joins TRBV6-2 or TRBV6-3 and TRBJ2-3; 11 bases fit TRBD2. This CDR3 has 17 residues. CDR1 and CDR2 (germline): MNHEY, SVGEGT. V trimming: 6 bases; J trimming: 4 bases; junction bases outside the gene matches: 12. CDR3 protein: CASRRFVAGGLADTQYF. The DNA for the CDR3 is TGTGCCAGCAGACGGTTTGTAGCGGGGGGGCTTGCAGATACGCAGTATTTT.

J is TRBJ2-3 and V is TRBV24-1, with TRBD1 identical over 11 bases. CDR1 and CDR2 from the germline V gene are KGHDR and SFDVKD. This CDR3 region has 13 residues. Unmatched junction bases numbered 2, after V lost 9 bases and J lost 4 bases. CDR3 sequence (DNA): TGTGCCACCGAGGGACAGGGGGCAGATACGCAGTATTTT. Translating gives CATEGQGADTQYF.

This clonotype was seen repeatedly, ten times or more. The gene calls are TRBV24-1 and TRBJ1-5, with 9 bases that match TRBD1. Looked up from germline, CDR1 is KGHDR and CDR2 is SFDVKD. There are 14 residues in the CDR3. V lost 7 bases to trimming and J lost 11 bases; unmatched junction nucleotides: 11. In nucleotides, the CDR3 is TGTGCCACCAGCCACCGGGACAGGGAGGGAACCCAGCATTTT. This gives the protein CATSHRDREGTQHF.